The clone carrying this TCR beta chain was seen at least ten times. This sample stems from a study of T cells in Graves' hyperthyroidism and ophthalmopathy. The investigators amplified TCR beta CDR3 regions from RNA transcripts. The study used the HTBI primer set for a first-round RT-PCR of the TCR CDR3. In TCRdb, the multiplex PCR reads were re-called with MiXCR into one record per CDR3 protein. Here the sample spans hundreds of thousands of distinct CDR3 sequences, roughly 14% being singletons. Investigators excluded patients with uncontrolled infection, other autoimmune disease, pregnancy or lactation. Sequenced input: blood. This sequence originates from a man younger than 35 with Graves' ophthalmopathy.

Written as DNA, the CDR3 is TGTGCCAGCAGCTTGACAGGGGGCTTGTATTTCCAAGAGACCCAGTACTTC. This encodes CASSLTGGLYFQETQYF. The chain recombines TRBV5-5 with TRBJ2-5; 9 nucleotides agree with TRBD1. V shed 1 base and J 1 base; nucleotides not matched to a gene: 8. The CDR3 consists of 17 residues. Germline values: CDR1 SGHKS, CDR2 YYEKEE (reference sequence).